Listed here is a single T cell receptor (beta chain). This sample stems from a study of blood T cells in healthy people across ages. The V gene's germline CDR1 is ENHRY and CDR2 SYGVKD. The CDR3 is 14 amino acids. Trimming removed 6 bases at V and 2 bases at J, with 13 bases between. Then a second PCR, running roughly 6 to 12 cycles, was carried out with a sample-barcoded 5' primer and a J-beta primer mix. TCRdb itself ran the 5' RACE reads through MiXCR, one entry per CDR3 protein. The sample carries some 920,000 distinct CDR3 sequences, just over 50% recorded once. This clonotype originated in a woman aged 60 to 75 in good health. Material for sequencing was blood. This chain uses TRBV10-3 with TRBJ2-5; possible D gene TRBD2, 5 bases. The CDR3 loop is CAISPLGGQETQYF. The CDR3 DNA reads TGTGCCATCAGCCCACTAGGTGGGCAAGAGACCCAGTACTTC.